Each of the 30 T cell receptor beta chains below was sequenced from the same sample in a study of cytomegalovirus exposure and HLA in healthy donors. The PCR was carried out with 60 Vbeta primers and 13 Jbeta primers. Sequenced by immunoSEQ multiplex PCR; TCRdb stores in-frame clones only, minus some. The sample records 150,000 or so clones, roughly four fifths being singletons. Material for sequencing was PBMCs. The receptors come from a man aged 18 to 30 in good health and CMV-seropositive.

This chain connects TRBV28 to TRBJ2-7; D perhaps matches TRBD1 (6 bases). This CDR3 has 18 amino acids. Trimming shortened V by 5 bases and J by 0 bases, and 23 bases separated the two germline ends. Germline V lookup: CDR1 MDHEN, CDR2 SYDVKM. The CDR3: CASSTPQTGTGPSYEQYF. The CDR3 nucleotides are TGTGCCAGCAGTACTCCGCAAACAGGGACGGGGCCCTCCTACGAGCAGTACTTC.

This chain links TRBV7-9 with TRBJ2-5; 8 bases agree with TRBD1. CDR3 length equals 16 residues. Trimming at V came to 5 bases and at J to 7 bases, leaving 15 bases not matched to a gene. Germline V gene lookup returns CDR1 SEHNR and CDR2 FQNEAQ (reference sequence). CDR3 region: CASSKARTGLVGTQYF. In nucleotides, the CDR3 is TGTGCCAGCAGCAAGGCTAGGACAGGGTTGGTGGGGACCCAGTACTTC. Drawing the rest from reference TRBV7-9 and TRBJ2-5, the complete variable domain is DTGVSQNPRHKITKRGQNVTFRCDPISEHNRLYWYRQTLGQGPEFLTYFQNEAQLEKSRLLSDRFSAERPKGSFSTLEIQRTEQGDSAMYLCASSKARTGLVGTQYFGPGTRLLVL.

The CDR3: CASRVGGGQRGPYEQYF. The CDR3 nucleotides read TGTGCCAGCAGGGTCGGAGGGGGCCAGCGGGGGCCCTACGAGCAGTACTTC. The chain recombines TRBV7-2 with TRBJ2-7; D perhaps matches TRBD2 (8 bases). CDR3 length: 17 amino acids. Germline CDR1 SGHTA, CDR2 FQGNSA. The ends were cut back, 6 bases at V and 2 bases at J, with 23 bases in the middle.

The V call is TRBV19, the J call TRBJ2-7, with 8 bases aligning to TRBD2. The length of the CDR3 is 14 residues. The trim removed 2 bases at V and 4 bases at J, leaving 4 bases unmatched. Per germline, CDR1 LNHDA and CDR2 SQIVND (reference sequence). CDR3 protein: CASSIPGRGYEQYF. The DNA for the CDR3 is TGTGCCAGTAGTATACCCGGGAGGGGATACGAGCAGTACTTC.

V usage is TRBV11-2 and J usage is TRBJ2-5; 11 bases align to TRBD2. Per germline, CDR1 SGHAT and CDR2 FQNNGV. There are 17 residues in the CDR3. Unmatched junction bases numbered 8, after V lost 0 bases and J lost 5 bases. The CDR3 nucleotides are TGTGCCAGCAGCTTAGATAGCCTAGCGGGAGGACGGGAGACCCAGTACTTC. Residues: CASSLDSLAGGRETQYF.

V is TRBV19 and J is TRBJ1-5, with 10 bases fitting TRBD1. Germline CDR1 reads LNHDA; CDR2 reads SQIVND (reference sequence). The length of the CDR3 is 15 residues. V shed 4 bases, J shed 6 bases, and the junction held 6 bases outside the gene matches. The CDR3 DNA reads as TGTGCCAGTAGTAGGGACAGGGGATTTGGTCAGCCCCAGCATTTT. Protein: CASSRDRGFGQPQHF.

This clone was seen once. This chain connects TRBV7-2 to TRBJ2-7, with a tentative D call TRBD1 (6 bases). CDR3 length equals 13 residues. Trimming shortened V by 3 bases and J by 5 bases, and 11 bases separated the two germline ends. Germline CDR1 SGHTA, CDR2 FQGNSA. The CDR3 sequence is CASSFSRGDEQYF. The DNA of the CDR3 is TGTGCCAGCAGCTTTAGCAGGGGCGACGAGCAGTACTTC.

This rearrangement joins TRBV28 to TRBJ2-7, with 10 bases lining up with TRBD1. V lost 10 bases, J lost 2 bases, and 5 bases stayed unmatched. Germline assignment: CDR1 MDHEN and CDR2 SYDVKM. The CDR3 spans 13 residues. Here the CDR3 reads CATRQGAPYEQYF. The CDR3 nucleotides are TGTGCCACCCGACAGGGGGCTCCCTACGAGCAGTACTTC. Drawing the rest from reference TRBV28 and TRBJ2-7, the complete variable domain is DVKVTQSSRYLVKRTGEKVFLECVQDMDHENMFWYRQDPGLGLRLIYFSYDVKMKEKGDIPEGYSVSREKKERFSLILESASTNQTSMYLCATRQGAPYEQYFGPGTRLTVT.

This chain's CDR3 is CASSLRRNNEQFF. In DNA, the CDR3 is TGTGCCAGCAGCTTAAGGAGGAACAATGAGCAGTTCTTC. The chain carries TRBV7-9 and TRBJ2-1, with D possibly being TRBD2 (5 bases). Trimming took off 2 bases at V and 5 bases at J, with 7 bases between the two ends. Germline values: CDR1 SEHNR, CDR2 FQNEAQ (reference sequence). CDR3 length: 13 residues. Based on the CDR3 plus reference TRBV7-9 and TRBJ2-1, the full variable domain is DTGVSQNPRHKITKRGQNVTFRCDPISEHNRLYWYRQTLGQGPEFLTYFQNEAQLEKSRLLSDRFSAERPKGSFSTLEIQRTEQGDSAMYLCASSLRRNNEQFFGPGTRLTVL.

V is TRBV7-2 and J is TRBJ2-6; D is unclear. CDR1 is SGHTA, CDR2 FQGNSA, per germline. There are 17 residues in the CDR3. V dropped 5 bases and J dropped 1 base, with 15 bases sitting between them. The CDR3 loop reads CASSPRPRGSGANVLTF. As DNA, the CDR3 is TGTGCCAGCAGCCCCCGACCAAGAGGTTCTGGGGCCAACGTCCTGACTTTC.

The CDR3, as DNA: TGCGCCAGCAGCTCAGCCGGGACAGGGAGGACCGGGGAGCTGTTTTTT. It yields the protein CASSSAGTGRTGELFF. The rearrangement joins TRBV4-1 to TRBJ2-2; 9 positions match TRBD1. The CDR3 loop spans 16 amino acids. V shed 5 bases, J shed 5 bases, and the junction held 9 bases outside the gene matches. Germline CDR1 MGHRA, CDR2 YSYEKL.

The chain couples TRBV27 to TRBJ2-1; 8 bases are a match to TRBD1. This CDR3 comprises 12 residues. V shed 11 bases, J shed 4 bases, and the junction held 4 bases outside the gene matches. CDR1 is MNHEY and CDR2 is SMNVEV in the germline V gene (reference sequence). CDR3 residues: CAARGLYNEQFF. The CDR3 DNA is TGTGCCGCCAGGGGGCTATACAATGAGCAGTTCTTC.

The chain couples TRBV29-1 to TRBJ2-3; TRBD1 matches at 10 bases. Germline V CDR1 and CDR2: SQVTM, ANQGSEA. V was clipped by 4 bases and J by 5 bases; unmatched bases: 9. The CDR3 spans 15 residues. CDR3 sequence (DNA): TGCAGCGTTGTGAAGGGGACAGGGGCGGGAGATACGCAGTATTTT. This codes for CSVVKGTGAGDTQYF.

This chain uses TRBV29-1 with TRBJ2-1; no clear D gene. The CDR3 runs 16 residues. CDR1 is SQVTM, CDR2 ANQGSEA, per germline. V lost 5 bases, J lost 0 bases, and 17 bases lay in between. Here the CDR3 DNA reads TGCAGCGTTCGGGTTTCGGAACCGAGCTCCTACAATGAGCAGTTCTTC. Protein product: CSVRVSEPSSYNEQFF.

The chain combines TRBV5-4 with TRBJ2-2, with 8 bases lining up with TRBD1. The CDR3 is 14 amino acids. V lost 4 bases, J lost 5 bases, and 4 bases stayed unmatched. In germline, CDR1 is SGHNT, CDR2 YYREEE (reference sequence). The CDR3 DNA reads TGTGCCAGCAGCCAATGGACAGGGACCGGGGAGCTGTTTTTT. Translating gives CASSQWTGTGELFF.

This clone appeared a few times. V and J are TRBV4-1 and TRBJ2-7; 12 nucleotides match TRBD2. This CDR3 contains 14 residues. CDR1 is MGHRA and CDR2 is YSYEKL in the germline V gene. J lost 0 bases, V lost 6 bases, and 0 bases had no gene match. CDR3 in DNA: TGCGCCAGCAGGACTAGCGGGAGCTCCTACGAGCAGTACTTC. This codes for CASRTSGSSYEQYF.

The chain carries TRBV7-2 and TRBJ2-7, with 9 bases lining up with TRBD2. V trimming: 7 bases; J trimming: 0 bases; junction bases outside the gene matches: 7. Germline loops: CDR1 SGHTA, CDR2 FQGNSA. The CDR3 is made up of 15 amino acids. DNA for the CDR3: TGTGCCAGCACCCGGGGTAGCGGGAGCTCCTACGAGCAGTACTTC. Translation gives CASTRGSGSSYEQYF.

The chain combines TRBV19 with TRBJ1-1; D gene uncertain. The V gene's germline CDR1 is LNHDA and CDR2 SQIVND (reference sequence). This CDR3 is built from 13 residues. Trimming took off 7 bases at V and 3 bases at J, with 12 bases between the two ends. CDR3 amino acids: CASNSGRHTEAFF. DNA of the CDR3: TGTGCCAGTAACAGTGGAAGGCACACTGAAGCTTTCTTT.

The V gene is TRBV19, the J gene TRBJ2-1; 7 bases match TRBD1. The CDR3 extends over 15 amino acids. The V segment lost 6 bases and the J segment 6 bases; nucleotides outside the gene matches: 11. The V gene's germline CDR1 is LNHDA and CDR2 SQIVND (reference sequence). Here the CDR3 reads CASSRDRATGNEQFF. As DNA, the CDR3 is TGTGCCAGTAGCCGCGACAGGGCAACGGGCAATGAGCAGTTCTTC.

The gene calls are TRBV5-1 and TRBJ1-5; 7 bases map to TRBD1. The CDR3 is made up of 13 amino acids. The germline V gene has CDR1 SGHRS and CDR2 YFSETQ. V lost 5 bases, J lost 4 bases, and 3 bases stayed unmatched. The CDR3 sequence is CASSPGQNQPQHF. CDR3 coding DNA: TGCGCCAGCAGTCCGGGACAGAATCAGCCCCAGCATTTT.

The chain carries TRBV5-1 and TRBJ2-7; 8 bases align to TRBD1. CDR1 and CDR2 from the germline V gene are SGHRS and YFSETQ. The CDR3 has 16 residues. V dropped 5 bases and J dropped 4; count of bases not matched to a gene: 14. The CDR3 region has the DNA TGCGCCAGCAGTTTCGGACAGGGCCTTACGATTTACGAGCAGTACTTC. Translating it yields CASSFGQGLTIYEQYF. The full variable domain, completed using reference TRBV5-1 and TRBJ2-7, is KAGVTQTPRYLIKTRGQQVTLSCSPISGHRSVSWYQQTPGQGLQFLFEYFSETQRNKGNFPGRFSGRQFSNSRSEMNVSTLELGDSALYLCASSFGQGLTIYEQYFGPGTRLTVT.

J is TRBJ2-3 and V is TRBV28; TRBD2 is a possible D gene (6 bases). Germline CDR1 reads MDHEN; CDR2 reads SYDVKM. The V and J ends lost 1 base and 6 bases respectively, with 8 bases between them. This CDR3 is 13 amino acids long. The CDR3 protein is CASSLFSGDTQYF. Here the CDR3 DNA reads TGTGCCAGCAGTTTATTTAGCGGTGATACGCAGTATTTT.

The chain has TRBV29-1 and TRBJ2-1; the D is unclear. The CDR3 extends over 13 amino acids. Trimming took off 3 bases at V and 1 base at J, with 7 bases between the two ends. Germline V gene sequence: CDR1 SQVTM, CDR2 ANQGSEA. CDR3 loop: CSVEETSYNEQFF. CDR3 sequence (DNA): TGCAGCGTTGAGGAGACTTCCTACAATGAGCAGTTCTTC.

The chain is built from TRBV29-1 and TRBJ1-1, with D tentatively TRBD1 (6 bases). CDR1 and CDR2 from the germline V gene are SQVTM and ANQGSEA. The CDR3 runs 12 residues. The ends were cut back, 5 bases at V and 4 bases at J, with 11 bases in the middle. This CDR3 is CSVSGESTEAFF. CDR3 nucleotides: TGCAGCGTTTCAGGGGAGTCCACTGAAGCTTTCTTT.

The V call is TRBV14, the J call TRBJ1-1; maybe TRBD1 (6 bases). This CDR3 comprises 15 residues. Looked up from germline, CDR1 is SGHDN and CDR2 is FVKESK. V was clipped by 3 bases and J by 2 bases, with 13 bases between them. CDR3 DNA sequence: TGTGCCAGCAGCCATCTTAACAGGGAAAACACTGAAGCTTTCTTT. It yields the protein CASSHLNRENTEAFF.

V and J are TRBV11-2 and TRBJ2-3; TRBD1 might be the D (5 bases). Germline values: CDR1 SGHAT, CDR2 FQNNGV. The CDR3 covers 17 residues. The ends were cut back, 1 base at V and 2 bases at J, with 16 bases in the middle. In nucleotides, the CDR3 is TGTGCCAGCAGCTTAGGGGGCCCCGGTGGGGCCACAGATACGCAGTATTTT. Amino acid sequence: CASSLGGPGGATDTQYF.

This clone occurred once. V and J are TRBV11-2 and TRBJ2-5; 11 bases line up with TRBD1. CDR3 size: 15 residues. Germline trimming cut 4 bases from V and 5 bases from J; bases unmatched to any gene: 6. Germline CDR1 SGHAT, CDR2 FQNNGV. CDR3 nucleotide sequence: TGTGCCAGCAGCTATGGACAGGGGGCGGTCGAGACCCAGTACTTC. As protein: CASSYGQGAVETQYF.

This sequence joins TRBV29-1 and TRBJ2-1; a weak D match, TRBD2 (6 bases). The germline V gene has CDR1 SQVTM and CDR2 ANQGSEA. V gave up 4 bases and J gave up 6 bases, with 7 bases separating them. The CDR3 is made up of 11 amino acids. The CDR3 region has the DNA TGCAGCGTTGTAGCGGTCAATGAGCAGTTCTTC. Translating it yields CSVVAVNEQFF.

DNA of the CDR3: TGTGCCATCAGTGAGTCGATTCGTGGCGGAGCTAGCACAGATACGCAGTATTTT. Its protein product is CAISESIRGGASTDTQYF. V usage is TRBV10-3 and J usage is TRBJ2-3; D remains ambiguous. The CDR3 totals 18 residues. Per germline, CDR1 ENHRY and CDR2 SYGVKD. Trimming took off 0 bases at V and 0 bases at J, with 16 bases between the two ends.

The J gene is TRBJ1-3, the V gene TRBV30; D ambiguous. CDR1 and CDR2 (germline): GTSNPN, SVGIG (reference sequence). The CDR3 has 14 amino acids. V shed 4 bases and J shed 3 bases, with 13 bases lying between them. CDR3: CAWNGEFIGNTIYF. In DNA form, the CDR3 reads TGTGCCTGGAACGGGGAATTTATTGGAAACACCATATATTTT. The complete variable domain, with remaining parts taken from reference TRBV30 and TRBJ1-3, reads SQTIHQWPATLVQPVGSPLSLECTVEGTSNPNLYWYRQAAGRGLQLLFYSVGIGQISSEVPQNLSASRPQDRQFILSSKKLLLSDSGFYLCAWNGEFIGNTIYFGEGSWLTVV.